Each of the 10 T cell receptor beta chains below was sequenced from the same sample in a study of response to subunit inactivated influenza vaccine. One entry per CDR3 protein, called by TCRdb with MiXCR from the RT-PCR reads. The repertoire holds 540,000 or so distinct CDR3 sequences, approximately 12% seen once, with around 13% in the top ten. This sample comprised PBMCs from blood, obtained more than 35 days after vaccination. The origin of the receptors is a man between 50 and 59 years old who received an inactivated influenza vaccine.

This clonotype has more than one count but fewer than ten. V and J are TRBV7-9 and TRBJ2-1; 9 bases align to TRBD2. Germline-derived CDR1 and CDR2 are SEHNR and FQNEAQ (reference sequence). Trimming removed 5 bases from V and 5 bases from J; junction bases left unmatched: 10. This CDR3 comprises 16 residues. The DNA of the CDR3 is TGTGCCAGCAGCCCCCTGGCGGGAGGGCCTAACAATGAGCAGTTCTTC. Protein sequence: CASSPLAGGPNNEQFF.

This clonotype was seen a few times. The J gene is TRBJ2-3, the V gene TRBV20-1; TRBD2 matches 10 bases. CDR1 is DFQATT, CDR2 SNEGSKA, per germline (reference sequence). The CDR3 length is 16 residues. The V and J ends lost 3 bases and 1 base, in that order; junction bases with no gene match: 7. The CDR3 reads CSASPSGRSGTDTQYF. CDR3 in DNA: TGCAGTGCTAGCCCTAGCGGGAGAAGTGGCACAGATACGCAGTATTTT.

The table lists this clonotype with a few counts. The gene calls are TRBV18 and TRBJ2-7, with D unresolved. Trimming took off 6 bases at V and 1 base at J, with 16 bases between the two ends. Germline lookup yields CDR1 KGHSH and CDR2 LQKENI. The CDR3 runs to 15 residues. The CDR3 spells CASSPPKTQSYEQYF. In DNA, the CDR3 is TGTGCCAGCTCCCCCCCTAAGACACAATCCTACGAGCAGTACTTC.

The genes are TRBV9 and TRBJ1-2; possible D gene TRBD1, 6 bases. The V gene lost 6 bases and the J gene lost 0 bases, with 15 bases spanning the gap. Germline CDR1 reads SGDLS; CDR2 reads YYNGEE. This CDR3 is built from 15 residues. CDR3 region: CASTEGDAANYGYTF. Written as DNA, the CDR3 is TGTGCCAGCACCGAGGGGGATGCGGCTAACTATGGCTACACCTTC.

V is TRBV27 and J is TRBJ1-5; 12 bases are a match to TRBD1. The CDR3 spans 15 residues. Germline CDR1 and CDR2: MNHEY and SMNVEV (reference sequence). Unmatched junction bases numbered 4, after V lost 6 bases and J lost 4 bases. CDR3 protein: CASSGDRGRNQPQHF. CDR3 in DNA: TGTGCCAGCAGCGGGGACAGGGGGCGGAATCAGCCCCAGCATTTT.

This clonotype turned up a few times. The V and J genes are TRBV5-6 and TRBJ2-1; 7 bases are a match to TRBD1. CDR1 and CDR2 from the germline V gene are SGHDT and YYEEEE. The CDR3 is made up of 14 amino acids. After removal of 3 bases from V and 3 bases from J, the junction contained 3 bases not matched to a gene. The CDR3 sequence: CASSSDRLYNEQFF. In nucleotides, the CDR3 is TGTGCCAGCAGCTCGGACAGGCTCTACAATGAGCAGTTCTTC.

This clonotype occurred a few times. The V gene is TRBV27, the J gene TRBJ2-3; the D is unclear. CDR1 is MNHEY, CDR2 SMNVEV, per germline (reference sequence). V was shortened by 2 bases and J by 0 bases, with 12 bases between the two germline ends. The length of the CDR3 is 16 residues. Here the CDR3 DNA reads TGTGCCAGCAGTTTAGTGGCAGGCCACAGCACAGATACGCAGTATTTT. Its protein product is CASSLVAGHSTDTQYF.

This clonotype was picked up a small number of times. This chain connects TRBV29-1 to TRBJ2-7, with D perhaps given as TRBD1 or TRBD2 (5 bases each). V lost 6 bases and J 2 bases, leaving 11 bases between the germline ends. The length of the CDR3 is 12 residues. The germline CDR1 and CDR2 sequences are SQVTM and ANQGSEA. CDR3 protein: CSVRDGTYEQYF. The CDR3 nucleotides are TGCAGCGTCCGGGACGGCACCTACGAGCAGTACTTC.

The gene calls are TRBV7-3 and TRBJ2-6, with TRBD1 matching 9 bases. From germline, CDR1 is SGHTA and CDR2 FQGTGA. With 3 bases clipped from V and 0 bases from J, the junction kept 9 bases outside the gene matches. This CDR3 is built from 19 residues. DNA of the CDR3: TGTGCCAGCAGCTTCGGAACCGGGACAGGGTTCTCTGGGGCCAACGTCCTGACTTTC. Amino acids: CASSFGTGTGFSGANVLTF.

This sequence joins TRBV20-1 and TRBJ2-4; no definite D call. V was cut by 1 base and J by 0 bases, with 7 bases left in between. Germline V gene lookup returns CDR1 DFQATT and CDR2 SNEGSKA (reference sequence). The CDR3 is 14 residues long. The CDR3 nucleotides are TGCAGTGCTAGAGGATTCCTAGCCAAAAACATTCAGTACTTC. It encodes CSARGFLAKNIQYF.